This entry lists 16 T cell receptor beta chains sequenced from one sample in a study of neurological immune-mediated disorders. TCRdb reprocessed the 5' RACE reads with MiXCR, giving one entry per CDR3 protein. The sample has approximately 100,000 distinct CDR3 sequences, 3% to 4.5% seen once. The specimen was PBMCs. The receptors here all came from a woman aged 18-29 years with multiple sclerosis.

This clonotype was seen many times. The J gene is TRBJ1-2, the V gene TRBV20-1; D might be TRBD1 (5 bases). This CDR3 region has 13 residues. Trimming stripped 4 bases from V and 6 bases from J, with 15 bases between. Germline V gene lookup returns CDR1 DFQATT and CDR2 SNEGSKA (reference sequence). The CDR3 reads CSAMTGTGDGYTF. CDR3 bases: TGCAGTGCTATGACCGGGACGGGGGATGGCTACACCTTC.

This clonotype has ten or more counts. The genes are TRBV5-5 and TRBJ2-2; possible D gene TRBD1, 5 bases. V gave up 4 bases and J gave up 0 bases, with 13 bases separating them. This CDR3 comprises 16 residues. Germline CDR1 and CDR2: SGHKS and YYEKEE (reference sequence). This chain's CDR3 is CASSPGQGSNTGELFF. Here the CDR3 DNA reads TGTGCCAGCAGCCCAGGACAAGGGTCGAACACCGGGGAGCTGTTTTTT.

The chain recombines TRBV20-1 with TRBJ1-5; 7 positions match TRBD1. The CDR3 runs to 14 residues. V was pared by 0 bases and J by 4 bases, with 3 bases of the junction left unmatched. Per the germline V gene, CDR1 is DFQATT and CDR2 is SNEGSKA (reference sequence). The CDR3 nucleotides are TGCAGTGCTAGAGAGTCAGGGGGGAATCAGCCCCAGCATTTT. It codes for CSARESGGNQPQHF.

This clonotype occurred many times. J is TRBJ2-5 and V is TRBV4-1, with 7 bases matching TRBD2. V was pared by 0 bases and J by 1 base, with 8 bases of the junction left unmatched. Germline lookup yields CDR1 MGHRA and CDR2 YSYEKL. This CDR3 has 17 residues. The CDR3, as DNA: TGCGCCAGCAGCCAAGATCTCGCCCTAGCGGTCCAAGAGACCCAGTACTTC. Residues: CASSQDLALAVQETQYF.

This clonotype showed up many times. The J gene is TRBJ2-2, the V gene TRBV3-1, with D possibly matching TRBD2 (5 bases). V lost 6 bases and J lost 5, with 19 bases in between. The V gene's germline CDR1 is LGHDT and CDR2 YNNKEL (reference sequence). The CDR3 extends over 16 amino acids. Written as DNA, the CDR3 is TGTGCCAGCAGAAACACGATCTACGGGGTAACCGGGGAGCTGTTTTTT. Protein sequence: CASRNTIYGVTGELFF.

The V call is TRBV4-3, the J call TRBJ2-7, with no clear D. Deletions cut 0 bases from V and 5 bases from J, with 20 bases between. Germline-derived CDR1 and CDR2 are LGHNA and YSLEER. The CDR3 totals 17 residues. The CDR3 sequence is CASSQDFRSLGKNEQYF. The CDR3 nucleotides are TGCGCCAGCAGCCAAGATTTCAGAAGCTTGGGGAAAAACGAGCAGTACTTC.

Many counts were recorded for this clonotype. CDR3 in DNA: TGTGCCAGCAGATTCTTAGGCGGAAACACTGAAGCTTTCTTT. It specifies CASRFLGGNTEAFF. This chain uses TRBV27 with TRBJ1-1; D gene ambiguous. CDR1 is MNHEY and CDR2 is SMNVEV in the germline V gene (reference sequence). Trimming cost V 6 bases and J 2 bases, with 13 bases left between them. The CDR3 extends over 14 amino acids.

This clonotype was seen repeatedly, ten times or more. This chain links TRBV4-3 with TRBJ2-7, with D unclear. CDR1 and CDR2 (germline): LGHNA, YSLEER. V lost 0 bases, J lost 2 bases, and 14 bases lay in between. The CDR3 contains 16 residues. CDR3 DNA sequence: TGCGCCAGCAGCCAAGATTACGCCCGACTCACCTACGAGCAGTACTTC. Translation: CASSQDYARLTYEQYF.

This clonotype was detected many times. The chain carries TRBV5-1 and TRBJ2-3; 8 bases line up with TRBD2. Trimming at V came to 9 bases and at J to 3 bases, leaving 9 bases not matched to a gene. The CDR3 has 14 amino acids. Per the germline V gene, CDR1 is SGHRS and CDR2 is YFSETQ. DNA for the CDR3: TGCGCCACCACAGCGGGGGATACGACAGATACGCAGTATTTT. Translated, it gives CATTAGDTTDTQYF.

This clonotype was picked up many times. V is TRBV7-2 and J is TRBJ2-7, with unresolved D. The CDR3 consists of 14 residues. The germline gives CDR1 SGHTA, CDR2 FQGNSA. V lost 3 bases, J lost 5 bases, and 14 bases lay in between. CDR3 sequence: CASSLGGPTDEQYF. The CDR3 DNA is TGTGCCAGCAGCTTGGGCGGACCTACGGACGAGCAGTACTTC.

This clonotype has ten or more counts. The V gene is TRBV3-1, the J gene TRBJ1-1, with unresolved D. This CDR3 region has 15 residues. V was pared by 4 bases and J by 5 bases, with 17 bases between. Germline V gene sequence: CDR1 LGHDT, CDR2 YNNKEL (reference sequence). For the CDR3, the DNA is TGTGCCAGCAGCCCCCCTGGCGCTGGGAGAACTGAAGCTTTCTTT. This gives the protein CASSPPGAGRTEAFF.

This clonotype occurred many times. The gene calls are TRBV6-6 and TRBJ2-5; 7 bases line up with TRBD2. This CDR3 contains 14 residues. The V segment lost 0 bases and the J segment 7 bases; nucleotides outside the gene matches: 5. Looked up from germline, CDR1 is MNHNY and CDR2 is SVGAGI (reference sequence). The CDR3 is CASSYSGGRWTQYF. The DNA for the CDR3 is TGTGCCAGCAGTTACTCCGGGGGGAGATGGACCCAGTACTTC.

The chain links TRBV2 to TRBJ2-1, with 9 nucleotides matching TRBD1. Germline V lookup: CDR1 SNHLY, CDR2 FYNNEI. The CDR3 runs 15 residues. V dropped 6 bases and J dropped 3; count of bases not matched to a gene: 6. In DNA form, the CDR3 reads TGTGCCAGCAGAAGGGACAGGGCCGGCTACAATGAGCAGTTCTTC. Amino acid sequence: CASRRDRAGYNEQFF.

There are many counts of this clonotype. This rearrangement joins TRBV5-1 to TRBJ1-1; the D gene is possibly TRBD1 (5 bases). Trimming pared 0 bases from V and 6 bases from J, leaving 15 bases between. This CDR3 region has 15 residues. CDR1 is SGHRS, CDR2 YFSETQ, per germline. CDR3 sequence (DNA): TGCGCCAGCAGCTTGGTCAGTGGGGGGGTCTCTGAAGCTTTCTTT. Translating it yields CASSLVSGGVSEAFF.

Many counts were recorded for this clonotype. The chain combines TRBV20-1 with TRBJ2-4, with 9 bases aligning to TRBD1. The CDR3 loop spans 13 amino acids. V lost 5 bases and J lost 11; bases outside the gene matches: 10. The germline gives CDR1 DFQATT, CDR2 SNEGSKA (reference sequence). The CDR3 here is CSALRTGGSVQYF. Here the CDR3 DNA reads TGCAGTGCTCTTCGCACAGGGGGCTCGGTTCAGTACTTC.

This clonotype has a count of ten or more. This CDR3 is CASRGNFGILTNTGELFF. For the CDR3, the DNA is TGTGCCAGCAGGGGAAATTTCGGGATCCTAACGAACACCGGGGAGCTGTTTTTT. The chain carries TRBV2 and TRBJ2-2; tentatively, D is TRBD2 (5 bases). Looked up from germline, CDR1 is SNHLY and CDR2 is FYNNEI. Trimming stripped 6 bases from V and 0 bases from J, with 20 bases between. The CDR3 consists of 18 residues.